The entry that follows covers one TCR beta chain sequence. The sample belongs to a study of T cell changes during pregnancy in multiple sclerosis. Some clones are missing from TCRdb's copy, which holds only in-frame ones; the method was immunoSEQ multiplex PCR. The data contain 35,000 or so clones, approximately 90% of them singletons. The TCR comes from a female donor with multiple sclerosis, enrolled in a pregnancy study. This material consisted of CD4+ T cells from peripheral blood mononuclear cells, taken in the first trimester of pregnancy.

CDR3 sequence (DNA): TGTGCCAGCAGCCACCGGTTAGCGGCAGGTACCTATACGCAGTATTTT. Protein: CASSHRLAAGTYTQYF. The chain employs TRBV13 and TRBJ2-3; D might be TRBD2 (6 bases). V lost 5 bases, J lost 7 bases, and 22 bases lay in between. This CDR3 is built from 16 residues. In germline, CDR1 is PRHDT, CDR2 FYEKMQ (reference sequence).